A selection of T cell receptor beta chains follows, all from one sample in a study of CD8 T cells in Susac syndrome. TCRdb reanalysed the immunoSEQ multiplex PCR reads using MiXCR and keeps one entry per CDR3 protein. The sample records under 70,000 distinct CDR3 sequences, approximately 94% being singletons. Sequences were obtained from CD8+ T cells from PBMCs. These receptors all stem from a human donor in good health. CDR3s include the opening cysteine and the closing phenylalanine or tryptophan. The D gene is left open where the match is weak. Clone size is given for some rows only: seen once, a few or many times, or a class if the clone is expanded.

abundance,v_gene,d_gene,j_gene,CDR3aa,CDR3nt
NA,TRBV7-3,TRBD1,TRBJ2-3,CASSLGQGLADTQYF,TGTGCCAGCAGCTTGGGACAGGGGTTAGCAGATACGCAGTATTTT
NA,TRBV19,NA,TRBJ1-1,CASSYSAEAFF,TGTGCCAGTAGCTACAGCGCTGAAGCTTTCTTT
NA,TRBV20-1,NA,TRBJ2-7,CSAREIGSYEQYF,TGCAGTGCTAGAGAGATAGGATCCTACGAGCAGTACTTC
NA,TRBV24-1,NA,TRBJ2-7,CATSASSYEQYF,TGTGCCACCAGTGCCTCCAGCTACGAGCAGTACTTC
NA,TRBV11-2,NA,TRBJ2-1,CASRLLYNEQFF,TGTGCTTCCCGTTTGTTATACAATGAGCAGTTCTTC
NA,TRBV14,NA,TRBJ2-2,CASSQVGGATGELFF,TGTGCCAGCAGCCAGGTCGGCGGGGCCACCGGGGAGCTGTTTTTT
NA,TRBV2,NA,TRBJ2-5,CASSGGVETQYF,TGTGCCAGCAGTGGGGGTGTGGAGACCCAGTACTTC
once,TRBV9,NA,TRBJ2-6,CASSGPSSGANVLTF,TGTGCCAGCAGCGGACCTAGCTCTGGGGCCAACGTCCTGACTTTC
NA,TRBV10-3,NA,TRBJ2-7,CAIRQGTYEQYF,TGTGCCATCAGGCAGGGAACCTACGAGCAGTACTTC
NA,TRBV4-3,NA,TRBJ2-1,CASSQDLGAAEQFF,TGCGCCAGCAGCCAAGATCTGGGGGCGGCTGAGCAGTTCTTC
NA,TRBV10-3,TRBD1,TRBJ1-5,CAISFGTGDNQPQHF,TGTGCCATCAGTTTCGGGACAGGGGACAATCAGCCCCAGCATTTT
NA,TRBV4-3,NA,TRBJ2-7,CASSQDRTLYEQYF,TGCGCCAGCAGCCAAGATAGGACCCTCTACGAGCAGTACTTC
NA,TRBV15,TRBD1,TRBJ1-2,CATSNWEGAIYGYTF,TGTGCCACCAGCAATTGGGAGGGGGCGATCTATGGCTACACCTTC
NA,TRBV12-3/TRBV12-4,NA,TRBJ1-4,CASSLGGTNEKLFF,TGTGCCAGCAGTTTAGGGGGTACTAATGAAAAACTGTTTTTT
NA,TRBV4-1,NA,TRBJ2-7,CASSQVGEQYF,TGCGCCAGCAGCCAAGTGGGCGAGCAGTACTTC
NA,TRBV6-1,NA,TRBJ1-2,CASSESGGRTNYGYTF,TGTGCCAGCAGTGAAAGCGGGGGACGGACTAACTATGGCTACACCTTC
NA,TRBV28,NA,TRBJ1-1,CASIGRGGNTEAFF,TGTGCCAGCATAGGAAGAGGAGGGAACACTGAAGCTTTCTTT
NA,TRBV7-2,TRBD2,TRBJ2-1,CASSFRDYYNEQFF,TGTGCCAGCAGCTTCAGGGACTACTACAATGAGCAGTTCTTC
NA,TRBV25-1,NA,TRBJ2-2,CASSEGDTGELFF,TGTGCCAGCAGTGAGGGGGACACCGGGGAGCTGTTTTTT
NA,TRBV7-9,NA,TRBJ2-6,CASNPADASGANVLTF,TGTGCCAGCAACCCAGCCGACGCGTCTGGGGCCAACGTCCTGACTTTC
few,TRBV19,TRBD1,TRBJ1-1,CASSVTGRTEAFF,TGTGCCAGTAGTGTGACAGGGAGAACTGAAGCTTTCTTT
NA,TRBV2,NA,TRBJ2-2,CASSGTGLAGELFF,TGTGCCAGCAGTGGAACAGGGTTGGCCGGGGAGCTGTTTTTT
once,TRBV4-1,NA,TRBJ1-1,CASSQVRDREAFF,TGCGCCAGCAGCCAAGTTCGGGATCGGGAAGCTTTCTTT
NA,TRBV4-1,NA,TRBJ2-7,CASSQDGREPYEQYF,TGCGCCAGCAGCCAAGACGGCAGGGAACCCTACGAGCAGTACTTC
NA,TRBV4-1,NA,TRBJ2-2,CASTNTGELFF,TGCGCCAGCACGAACACCGGGGAGCTGTTTTTT
NA,TRBV9,NA,TRBJ1-5,CASSATGKFGQPQHF,TGTGCCAGCAGCGCAACAGGGAAATTCGGTCAGCCCCAGCATTTT
once,TRBV4-1,TRBD1,TRBJ1-2,CASSQGTGGAGGYTF,TGCGCCAGCAGCCAAGGGACAGGGGGCGCCGGTGGCTACACCTTC
NA,TRBV6-2/TRBV6-3,NA,TRBJ2-7,CASSKSGEVGYEQYF,TGTGCCAGCAGTAAATCAGGGGAAGTCGGTTACGAGCAGTACTTC